This T cell receptor beta chain was found in a study of blood T cell repertoires in COVID-19. The CDR3 extends over 15 amino acids. V lost 1 base, J lost 2 bases, and 12 bases lay in between. Looked up from germline, CDR1 is SGHRS and CDR2 is YFSETQ. Sequencing was performed with immunoSEQ multiplex PCR; in TCRdb, only in-frame clones are kept and a portion is missing. The profile covers around 220,000 clones, with about nine tenths appearing a single time and 4.4% taken by the ten largest. The sequence was collected from a man aged 45-65 years with acute or convalescent COVID-19. This rearrangement joins TRBV5-1 to TRBJ2-5, with D possibly matching TRBD1 (6 bases). The material sequenced was peripheral blood. The CDR3: CASSLSTGQQETQYF. CDR3 nucleotide sequence: TGCGCCAGCAGCTTGTCGACAGGTCAGCAAGAGACCCAGTACTTC.